This TCR beta chain comes out of a study of PD-1 blockade in classical Hodgkin lymphoma (dated by TCRdb to between 2020 and 2021). Regarding the study in general: Nivolumab dosing was 3 mg/kg intravenously every 2 weeks, continuing until either disease progression or unacceptable toxicity. To define a peripheral blood immune signature of response to PD-1 blockade in classical Hodgkin lymphoma, the study combined TCR beta sequencing with CyTOF.

A distance of 11 bases separates the germline ends of V and J, which lose 1 base and 1 base respectively. The CDR3 spans 16 residues, from the cysteine through the phenylalanine. This entry keeps only the CDR3 DNA: 48 bases, framed from base 1. In the germline V gene (reference sequence), CDR1 corresponds to LNHDA and CDR2 to SQIVND. Study-wide conclusions, independent of this receptor: Patients starting nivolumab less than 1 year after ASCT had lower diversity and were excluded from later analyses to avoid confounding by immune reconstitution. Among trial patients, those achieving complete response had baseline diversity similar to that of newly diagnosed patients, while diversity was significantly lower in partial responders and progressors. Only a single clinical trial cohort was studied, and what caused the repertoire differences, possibly disease activity or prior therapy, remained undefined. Baseline TCR diversity was reported to be lower in newly diagnosed patients than in healthy donors and to be lower still in relapsed/refractory patients. A significant rise by C4D1 was seen in CD4+ but not CD8+ TCR diversity (p=0.0027 vs p=0.16), with the rise being most apparent in complete responders (p=0.02).

In its sample, this clone was seen a few times. It lacks a known antigen. Base quality data are lacking; no much larger clone is found one base away. This specimen's time point label, interpreted: cycle 1 day 1 (C1D1), immediately before nivolumab initiation. Every trial patient had relapsed following autologous stem cell transplantation, and prior brentuximab vedotin exposure was what differed among cohorts A, B and C. The trial cohort included fewer than 60 patients with relapsed/refractory classical Hodgkin lymphoma, and each patient had a best overall response of complete response, partial response or progressive disease. In the multi-cohort phase II CheckMate 205 trial, trial patients received single-agent nivolumab. An independent review committee assessed best overall response using the 2007 International Working Group response criteria. Trial PBMCs were collected just before the start of nivolumab (C1D1) and during therapy at cycle 2 day 1 and cycle 4 day 1. Peripheral blood was collected in 8 mL Vacutainer Cell Preparation Tubes, from which PBMCs were isolated by centrifugation and then cryopreserved.

Genomic DNA was extracted with the Qiagen DNeasy kit from unsorted PBMCs and from negatively selected CD4+ and CD8+ fractions. Using primers that anneal to V and J segments, immunoSEQ multiplex PCR amplified the TCR beta CDR3 regions. A synthetic immune receptor repertoire was used to minimize amplification bias, and remaining bias was computationally removed after sequencing. Under the source paper's analysis protocol: Repertoire diversity was quantified as the Shannon entropy index using custom Python scripts. The unsorted, CD4+ and CD8+ repertoires were each analyzed separately, with the exception of combined analyses, where CD4+ and CD8+ sequences were merged in silico. A clone was considered expanded if an increase in frequency of at least 2-fold after treatment relative to C1D1 was found, and a pseudocount of 0.5 was applied to clones undetected at baseline. Singleton clones were defined as clones with 0 or 1 copy at C1D1, and non-singleton clones were defined as clones with 2 or more copies. Clones expanded in unsorted samples were labelled as CD4+, CD8+ or unknown by matching protein sequences in sorted samples from the same patient. Diversity changes from C1D1 to C4D1 were tested in paired samples using Wilcoxon tests. The table comes from immuneACCESS by way of TCRdb, which keeps in-frame sequences with V and J called. Part of the clones is missing from these tables; in studies checked, under half for an unresolved V gene and the rest for unknown reasons. The D gene and trimming were derived from the DNA, and the V and J assignments and clone size from that table. A total of some 21,000 clones appear in this sample, about 64% of them only once. More than 5% of the sample rests with the top ten.

The receptor chain draws on TRBV19 and TRBJ1-5, with the D gene not confidently named. The source is a human donor with classical Hodgkin lymphoma. The sequencing used peripheral blood mononuclear cells (PBMCs), collected at baseline. The CDR3: CASSIGSASSNQPQHF. The nucleotide sequence reads TGTGCCAGTAGTATAGGATCGGCCTCAAGCAATCAGCCCCAGCATTTT.